The 22 T cell receptor beta chains given below trace back to one sample, sequenced in a study of tumor and adjacent non-tumor tissue in lung cancer. Three rounds of nested PCR, following a modified ARM-PCR protocol, produced the TCRbeta library. TCRdb reanalysed the multiplex PCR reads using MiXCR and keeps one entry per CDR3 protein. The sample gives about 200,000 distinct CDR3 sequences, approximately 74% of which show up once; 20% to 25% is in the top ten. RNA was extracted from bulk tissue without any cell sorting. The sequenced material came from lung tumor tissue. Source of these receptors: a man between 60 and 75 years old with non-small cell lung cancer.

A remark on this clonotype: Possible read error: a much larger clone is one base away. Here the CDR3 reads CASSSVIGLAGLETQCF. The CDR3 nucleotides are TGTGCCAGCTCCTCGGTTATAGGACTAGCGGGGCTAGAGACCCAGTGCTTC. The gene calls are TRBV12-3 or TRBV12-4 and TRBJ2-5, with 12 bases fitting TRBD2. The CDR3 extends over 17 amino acids.

As to this clonotype: At one end, the junction sequence differs from germline, possibly due to a read error. The V call is TRBV20-1, the J call TRBJ1-3; a weak D match, TRBD1 (5 bases). The CDR3 runs to 14 residues. Germline CDR1 and CDR2: DFQATT and SNEGSKA (reference sequence). DNA of the CDR3: TGTAGTGCTAGAGATTCAGGGCCCGGATACACCATATATTTT. Its protein is CSARDSGPGYTIYF.

Turning to this clonotype: At one boundary the junction diverges from the germline segment, which might be a read error. The genes are TRBV6-1 and TRBJ2-3; 13 bases align to TRBD2. Germline V gene data show CDR1 as MNHNS and CDR2 as SASEGT. CDR3 length: 16 amino acids. DNA of the CDR3: TGTGCCAGCAGTGAAAGGACTAGCGGGAGCGAGGATATGCAGTATTTT. Translated, it gives CASSERTSGSEDMQYF.

The DNA for the CDR3 is TGTGCCAGCAGCTTACAACAGGGAAAGGGCTACGAGCAGTACTTC. This sequence encodes CASSLQQGKGYEQYF. The rearrangement uses TRBV11-2 and TRBJ2-7, with D maybe TRBD1 (6 bases). From germline, CDR1 is SGHAT and CDR2 FQNNGV. Trimming took 2 bases from V and 3 from J, leaving 14 bases between them. The CDR3 extends over 15 amino acids.

In the case of this clonotype: Because the CDR3 is missing its conserved closing phenylalanine or tryptophan, this is likely a read error. V gene TRBV5-4 combines with J gene TRBJ2-6; no firm D call. The CDR3 spans 18 residues. Germline loops: CDR1 SGHNT, CDR2 YYREEE (reference sequence). Trimming took off 4 bases at V and 0 bases at J, with 17 bases between the two ends. In nucleotides, the CDR3 is TGTGCCAGCAGCCCTGGCGCATGGCCTCCCTCTGGGGCCAACGTCCTGACTGTC. Translation gives CASSPGAWPPSGANVLTV.

Regarding this clonotype: A much bigger clone sits one base away, suggesting this may be a read error. The chain joins TRBV13 to TRBJ1-1, with D possibly matching TRBD1 (5 bases). Germline lookup yields CDR1 PRHDT and CDR2 FYEKMQ (reference sequence). The CDR3 has 13 residues. CDR3 in DNA: TGTGCCAGCAGCCTAGGGAAGGGGTTTGAAGCTTTCTTT. Translation gives CASSLGKGFEAFF.

This clonotype was recorded only once. The chain combines TRBV11-1 with TRBJ2-1; 7 bases agree with TRBD2. CDR1 SGHAT and CDR2 FQDESV come from the germline V gene (reference sequence). This CDR3 spans 17 amino acids. V shed 2 bases, J shed 5 bases, and the junction held 12 bases outside the gene matches. Here the CDR3 DNA reads TGTGCCAGCAGCTTAACTCGGCTGGCGGGAGTCAACAATGAGCAGTTCTTC. Amino acid sequence: CASSLTRLAGVNNEQFF.

Points on this clonotype: At one boundary the junction diverges from the germline segment, which might be a read error. The chain is built from TRBV20-1 and TRBJ2-3, with a tentative D call TRBD2 (5 bases). Germline V gene data show CDR1 as DFQATT and CDR2 as SNEGSKA (reference sequence). This CDR3 has 17 amino acids. CDR3 amino acids: CTARGSGGGERADTQYF. CDR3 nucleotide sequence: TGCACTGCTAGAGGGTCGGGTGGTGGGGAGAGGGCAGATACGCAGTATTTT.

The chain uses TRBV28 and TRBJ1-4; D possibly corresponds to TRBD1 (5 bases). CDR1 is MDHEN and CDR2 is SYDVKM in the germline V gene. The V and J ends lost 3 bases and 7 bases respectively, with 18 bases between them. The CDR3 has 16 residues. CDR3 residues: CASSFLRALGAEKLFF. The DNA of the CDR3 is TGTGCCAGCAGTTTCCTGAGGGCCCTAGGGGCTGAAAAACTGTTTTTT.

The V call is TRBV20-1, the J call TRBJ2-1; D may be TRBD2 (6 bases). Germline CDR1 DFQATT, CDR2 SNEGSKA (reference sequence). The V gene lost 1 base and the J gene lost 15 bases, with 19 bases spanning the gap. The CDR3 sequence is 13 residues long. The DNA for the CDR3 is TGCAGTGCTAGAGGGCCAGCGGGCAATGAACGGTTCTTC. As protein: CSARGPAGNERFF.

About this clonotype: Compared with germline, one end of the junction differs, possibly owing to a read error. J is TRBJ2-7 and V is TRBV20-1, with 10 bases that match TRBD2. The CDR3 has 14 residues. Germline lookup yields CDR1 DFQATT and CDR2 SNEGSKA (reference sequence). DNA of the CDR3: TGTAGTACTCCCCCTAGCGGGAGTTCCTACGAGCAGTACTTC. Encoded protein: CSTPPSGSSYEQYF.

This clonotype was picked up many times. CDR3 amino acids: CASSLWGGNQPQHF. The CDR3 nucleotides are TGTGCCAGCAGTTTATGGGGGGGCAATCAGCCCCAGCATTTT. The rearrangement joins TRBV28 to TRBJ1-5; perhaps TRBD1 as D (5 bases). The germline CDR1 and CDR2 sequences are MDHEN and SYDVKM. This CDR3 region has 14 residues. Trimming removed 0 bases at V and 2 bases at J, with 5 bases between.

Of note for this clonotype: Since a much larger clone is just one base distant, this may be a read error. Because it lacks the conserved phenylalanine or tryptophan at the end, this CDR3 is likely a read error. The rearrangement joins TRBV4-2 to TRBJ2-7; possibly TRBD1 for D (5 bases). V lost 6 bases and J 3 bases, leaving 12 bases between the germline ends. The CDR3 is made up of 13 amino acids. Germline values: CDR1 LGHNA, CDR2 YNFKEQ. This CDR3 is CASSPRQGYEQYI. The CDR3 DNA is TGTGCCAGCAGTCCCAGGCAGGGCTACGAGCAGTACATC.

Only a few counts were recorded for this clonotype. This sequence joins TRBV6-5 and TRBJ1-6; D is possibly TRBD1 (5 bases). Trimming shortened V by 5 bases and J by 7 bases, and 9 bases separated the two germline ends. The CDR3 totals 13 residues. CDR1 is MNHEY, CDR2 SVGAGI, per germline. The CDR3 DNA is TGTGCCAGCAGTCTATCAGGGAATTCACCCCTCCACTTT. Its protein product is CASSLSGNSPLHF.

Of note for this clonotype: Relative to the germline gene, one junction end is altered; a read error may explain this. The chain couples TRBV7-3 to TRBJ1-1, with D possibly being TRBD1 (5 bases). Germline lookup yields CDR1 SGHTA and CDR2 FQGTGA. The CDR3 loop spans 14 amino acids. CDR3: CASSPTGPNTDAFF. DNA of the CDR3: TGTGCCAGCAGCCCGACGGGGCCGAACACTGATGCTTTCTTT.

This clonotype has ten or more counts. This chain joins TRBV29-1 and TRBJ1-4; D uncertain. Germline CDR1 reads SQVTM; CDR2 reads ANQGSEA. The CDR3 runs to 13 residues. Trimming cost V 1 base and J 4 bases, with 7 bases left between them. The CDR3 nucleotides read TGCAGCGTTGAAGGCAGCAATAATGAAAAACTGTTTTTT. This sequence encodes CSVEGSNNEKLFF.

Turning to this clonotype: A much larger clone differs from this one at a single base, so this may be a read error. This chain links TRBV29-1 with TRBJ2-2; tentative D call: TRBD1 (6 bases). From germline, CDR1 is SQVTM and CDR2 ANQGSEA. CDR3 length equals 14 residues. V was clipped by 6 bases and J by 8 bases, with 19 bases between them. The CDR3 loop is CSVHMDSTLGELFF. CDR3 DNA sequence: TGCAGCGTCCATATGGACAGTACTTTGGGGGAGCTGTTTTTT.

Comment on this clonotype: The junction departs from the called germline gene at one end, perhaps through a read error. V usage is TRBV11-3 and J usage is TRBJ2-1, with D maybe TRBD2 (5 bases). The CDR3 covers 16 residues. Germline V lookup: CDR1 SGHNT, CDR2 YENEEA. CDR3 coding DNA: TGTGCCAGCAGCTTTGGCAGGTCTAGCTCCTACAACGAGCAGTTCTTC. This gives the protein CASSFGRSSSYNEQFF. Supplemented by reference TRBV11-3 and TRBJ2-1, the full variable domain reads EAGVVQSPRYKIIEKKQPVAFWCNPISGHNTLYWYLQNLGQGPELLIRYENEEAVDDSQLPKDRFSAERLKGVDSTLKIQPAELGDSAVYLCASSFGRSSSYNEQFFGPGTRLTVL.

In regard to this clonotype: A read error may explain this, as a much larger clone is one base away. This chain links TRBV12-3 or TRBV12-4 with TRBJ2-3, with TRBD2 identical over 9 bases. The CDR3 contains 14 residues. The CDR3 is CTSSLGASGATQYF. The CDR3 DNA is TGTACCAGCAGTTTAGGGGCTAGCGGGGCTACGCAGTATTTT.

J is TRBJ2-5 and V is TRBV10-2; 7 nucleotides agree with TRBD2. This CDR3 has 12 residues. The junction had 2 bases not matched to a gene; V was cut back by 6 bases and J by 4 bases. CDR1 is WSHSY and CDR2 is SAAADI in the germline V gene. This chain's CDR3 is CASRPGGETQYF. The CDR3, as DNA: TGCGCCAGCAGGCCGGGGGGAGAGACCCAGTACTTC.

Regarding this clonotype: A much larger clone differs by one base, so this may be a read error. The chain links TRBV11-2 to TRBJ2-1; the D is unclear. This CDR3 has 14 amino acids. The V end was cut by 10 bases, the J end by 6 bases, with 19 bases between. CDR1 is SGHAT and CDR2 is FQNNGV in the germline V gene. CDR3 nucleotide sequence: TGTGCCAACGCGACCTACGACGGATTCAATGAGCAGTTCTTC. Protein product: CANATYDGFNEQFF.

As regards this clonotype: Germline is not matched at one junction end, which may reflect a read error. The chain carries TRBV11-3 and TRBJ2-7; D possibly uses TRBD1 or TRBD2 (5 bases each). Germline CDR1 SGHNT, CDR2 YENEEA. This CDR3 is built from 14 residues. CDR3 DNA sequence: TGTGTCAGCAGCCCCGGGGACGAAGCTGTCGAGCAGTACTTC. Its protein is CVSSPGDEAVEQYF.